The clone carrying this T cell receptor (beta chain) was seen once. What it binds is unknown. The CDR3 has 16 residues. Germline V gene lookup returns CDR1 MNHEY and CDR2 SMNVEV (reference sequence). V gave up 8 bases and J gave up 2 bases; unmatched junction bases: 10. This PCR relied on a set of 60 Vbeta primers and 13 Jbeta primers. Some clones are missing from TCRdb's copy, which holds only in-frame ones; the method was immunoSEQ multiplex PCR. The profile shows 100,000 or so clones, 13% to 15% of them singletons. The data originate from a study of cytomegalovirus exposure and HLA in healthy donors. Study overall: Findings of an earlier analysis included roughly 110 million unique TCR beta sequences from roughly 180 million T cells.

Study observations and caveats: The study put about 180 TCR beta chains on its list as cytomegalovirus-associated.

Sequencing used PBMCs. This receptor was taken from a female donor in good health and CMV-seronegative. This rearrangement joins TRBV27 to TRBJ2-7; 12 bases fit TRBD1. The CDR3 nucleotides read TGTGCCAGCCGGGACAGGGGGCCCTCTCGAACCTACGAGCAGTACTTC. Its protein is CASRDRGPSRTYEQYF.